The 32 T cell receptor beta chains in this list originate from one sample, sequenced in a study of cytomegalovirus exposure and HLA in healthy donors. A multiplex PCR was run with 60 Vbeta primers and 13 Jbeta primers. Assay used: immunoSEQ multiplex PCR; TCRdb lists only in-frame clones, some missing. The data hold about 160,000 clones, with about 77% observed a single time. Sequencing was carried out using PBMCs. These receptors were collected from a man between 18 and 35 years old in good health and CMV-seropositive.

The rearrangement uses TRBV29-1 and TRBJ2-7, with TRBD2 matching over 7 bases. This CDR3 contains 15 residues. Per germline, CDR1 SQVTM and CDR2 ANQGSEA. J gave up 6 bases and V 1 base, and 12 bases lay outside the gene matches. DNA of the CDR3: TGCAGCGTTGAAGGGGAGGGAACACTTTCCGGCGAGCAGTACTTC. This codes for CSVEGEGTLSGEQYF.

The gene calls are TRBV19 and TRBJ1-4; D gene ambiguous. Trimming stripped 1 base from V and 7 bases from J, with 13 bases between. The CDR3 sequence is 15 residues long. Germline V gives CDR1 LNHDA, CDR2 SQIVND (reference sequence). The CDR3 region has the DNA TGTGCCAGTAGTATAGTCGAGGAAATAGGTGAAAAACTGTTTTTT. The encoded protein is CASSIVEEIGEKLFF.

The chain is built from TRBV6-1 and TRBJ2-7, with TRBD2 as a possible D gene (6 bases). Between the trimmed V and J ends, which lost 5 bases and 4 bases, there was a span of 15 bases. In germline, CDR1 is MNHNS, CDR2 SASEGT. This CDR3 spans 14 amino acids. The CDR3 loop reads CASSSRDLLYEQYF. In DNA form, the CDR3 reads TGTGCCAGCAGTTCCCGGGACTTACTATACGAGCAGTACTTC.

This chain uses TRBV29-1 with TRBJ2-7; TRBD2 matches 7 bases. Germline V gene sequence: CDR1 SQVTM, CDR2 ANQGSEA. This CDR3 has 14 residues. J gave up 0 bases and V 4 bases, and 6 bases lay outside the gene matches. The CDR3: CSVGSGTFSYEQYF. The CDR3 region has the DNA TGCAGCGTTGGAAGCGGGACCTTCTCCTACGAGCAGTACTTC.

This chain connects TRBV7-9 to TRBJ2-7; TRBD1 might be the D (6 bases). V lost 3 bases and J 3 bases, leaving 15 bases between the germline ends. Germline CDR1 and CDR2: SEHNR and FQNEAQ (reference sequence). This CDR3 comprises 15 residues. The CDR3 DNA reads as TGTGCCAGCAGCTTCGCCGGGACATTGGGCTACGAGCAGTACTTC. Protein: CASSFAGTLGYEQYF.

The V call is TRBV29-1, the J call TRBJ1-1, with D unclear. Trimming took 6 bases from V and 2 from J, leaving 4 bases between them. Germline V gene sequence: CDR1 SQVTM, CDR2 ANQGSEA. This CDR3 has 10 residues. The CDR3 is CSVLNTEAFF. CDR3 nucleotides: TGCAGCGTGTTAAACACTGAAGCTTTCTTT.

J is TRBJ1-1 and V is TRBV2, with D hard to call. The length of the CDR3 is 15 residues. Germline V gene lookup returns CDR1 SNHLY and CDR2 FYNNEI. Trimming cost V 2 bases and J 0 bases, with 10 bases left between them. The CDR3 DNA follows: TGTGCCAGCAGTGAATTTGTCAAATTGAACACTGAAGCTTTCTTT. It codes for CASSEFVKLNTEAFF. Supplemented by reference TRBV2 and TRBJ1-1, the full variable domain reads EPEVTQTPSHQVTQMGQEVILRCVPISNHLYFYWYRQILGQKVEFLVSFYNNEISEKSEIFDDQFSVERPDGSNFTLKIRSTKLEDSAMYFCASSEFVKLNTEAFFGQGTRLTVV.

The gene calls are TRBV10-3 and TRBJ1-1; 7 positions match TRBD1. This CDR3 is 15 amino acids long. Looked up from germline, CDR1 is ENHRY and CDR2 is SYGVKD. V lost 5 bases to trimming and J lost 4 bases; unmatched junction nucleotides: 10. In nucleotides, the CDR3 is TGTGCCATCAGTACCGGGACAGCTAGAATCACTGAAGCTTTCTTT. Protein product: CAISTGTARITEAFF.

This sequence joins TRBV7-9 and TRBJ1-2; D is uncertain. Trimming took off 1 base at V and 13 bases at J, with 13 bases between the two ends. Germline V gene sequence: CDR1 SEHNR, CDR2 FQNEAQ (reference sequence). The CDR3 runs to 12 residues. The CDR3 coding sequence is TGTGCCAGCAGCTTAGACAGACTACAAGGCACCTTC. Encoded protein: CASSLDRLQGTF.

The rearrangement uses TRBV2 and TRBJ2-1; 10 nucleotides agree with TRBD2. The CDR3 consists of 16 residues. CDR1 SNHLY and CDR2 FYNNEI come from the germline V gene. V shed 7 bases, J shed 4 bases, and the junction held 10 bases outside the gene matches. The CDR3 DNA follows: TGTGCCAGCATGTTGACGGTAGCGGGGGGTTACAATGAGCAGTTCTTC. It translates to CASMLTVAGGYNEQFF.

The rearrangement uses TRBV10-1 and TRBJ2-2, with D unresolved. Trimming cost V 3 bases and J 7 bases, with 3 bases left between them. Germline V gives CDR1 WNHNN, CDR2 SYGVQD (reference sequence). The CDR3 runs to 11 residues. CDR3 loop: CASSDIGELFF. The DNA for the CDR3 is TGCGCCAGCAGTGACATCGGGGAGCTGTTTTTT.

J is TRBJ1-1 and V is TRBV9; TRBD1 agrees at 9 bases. V shed 5 bases and J 6 bases; nucleotides not matched to a gene: 5. From germline, CDR1 is SGDLS and CDR2 YYNGEE. This CDR3 is 13 amino acids long. The CDR3 spells CASSARTGAEAFF. CDR3 DNA: TGTGCCAGCAGTGCCCGGACAGGGGCTGAAGCTTTCTTT.

The chain carries TRBV7-9 and TRBJ2-5; a weak D match, TRBD2 (7 bases). The germline V and J ends were trimmed by 0 bases and 4 bases, with 18 bases remaining between them. The CDR3 is made up of 17 amino acids. Germline V gene lookup returns CDR1 SEHNR and CDR2 FQNEAQ (reference sequence). The CDR3 loop is CASSLALGQGRGETQYF. CDR3 nucleotides: TGTGCCAGCAGCTTAGCGCTCGGGCAGGGGAGGGGAGAGACCCAGTACTTC.

The rearrangement uses TRBV5-6 and TRBJ1-5; TRBD1 agrees at 9 bases. Germline V gene sequence: CDR1 SGHDT, CDR2 YYEEEE. This CDR3 is built from 15 residues. J gave up 3 bases and V 4 bases, and 5 bases lay outside the gene matches. DNA for the CDR3: TGTGCCAGCAGCCACCGGGACAGGGACAATCAGCCCCAGCATTTT. Its translation: CASSHRDRDNQPQHF.

CDR3 bases: TGCGCCAGCAGCCAAGAACCCGGGACTCGCAATAATGAGCAGTTCTTC. Translated, it gives CASSQEPGTRNNEQFF. V is TRBV4-1 and J is TRBJ2-1, with a weak D call TRBD2 (6 bases). The CDR3 covers 16 residues. Per the germline V gene, CDR1 is MGHRA and CDR2 is YSYEKL. The V and J ends lost 0 bases and 7 bases respectively, with 16 bases between them.

The chain has TRBV4-1 and TRBJ2-3; 10 nucleotides align to TRBD2. The CDR3 runs 19 residues. CDR1 is MGHRA, CDR2 YSYEKL, per germline. With 1 base clipped from V and 9 bases from J, the junction kept 19 bases outside the gene matches. The CDR3 DNA sequence: TGCGCCAGCAGCCAAGTCTCTAGCGGGAGCGCCCCAGGACATTTGACGCAGTATTTT. Translation: CASSQVSSGSAPGHLTQYF.

The chain is built from TRBV13 and TRBJ1-1, with D possibly TRBD1 on 6 matching bases. Trimming removed 3 bases at V and 3 bases at J, with 20 bases between. CDR3 length: 17 amino acids. Per the germline V gene, CDR1 is PRHDT and CDR2 is FYEKMQ (reference sequence). The CDR3 sequence is CASSLGGAWGADTEAFF. Here the CDR3 DNA reads TGTGCCAGCAGCTTGGGGGGGGCGTGGGGGGCCGACACTGAAGCTTTCTTT.

V is TRBV6-1 and J is TRBJ1-1; D might be TRBD1 (5 bases). CDR1 MNHNS and CDR2 SASEGT come from the germline V gene. The CDR3 contains 14 residues. Trimming took off 5 bases at V and 1 base at J, with 11 bases between the two ends. CDR3 in amino acids: CASSLDIRNTEAFF. In DNA form, the CDR3 reads TGTGCCAGCAGTTTGGACATCCGGAACACTGAAGCTTTCTTT.

J is TRBJ1-4 and V is TRBV4-1, with D possibly TRBD1 on 6 matching bases. CDR1 MGHRA and CDR2 YSYEKL come from the germline V gene. This CDR3 contains 15 residues. The V gene lost 1 base and the J gene lost 4 bases, with 10 bases spanning the gap. The CDR3 loop is CASSQVWTDNEKLFF. The CDR3 DNA reads TGCGCCAGCAGCCAAGTCTGGACAGATAATGAAAAACTGTTTTTT.

The chain recombines TRBV4-2 with TRBJ1-1, with D unclear. The CDR3 totals 11 residues. The ends were cut back, 5 bases at V and 3 bases at J, with 4 bases in the middle. The germline V gene has CDR1 LGHNA and CDR2 YNFKEQ. The CDR3 region has the DNA TGTGCCAGCAGCTCCTACACTGAAGCTTTCTTT. Encoded protein: CASSSYTEAFF.

V is TRBV2 and J is TRBJ2-7; D remains unclear. CDR1 and CDR2 from the germline V gene are SNHLY and FYNNEI. V lost 4 bases to trimming and J lost 1 base, with 5 bases between them. CDR3 size: 12 residues. As DNA, the CDR3 is TGTGCCAGCAGTGCAGAATCCTACGAGCAGTACTTC. The encoded protein is CASSAESYEQYF.

This clone was seen just once. The gene calls are TRBV4-3 and TRBJ2-6, with D unresolved. This CDR3 spans 16 amino acids. The V end lost 0 bases, the J end lost 0 bases, and 6 bases lay between the germline ends. Per the germline V gene, CDR1 is LGHNA and CDR2 is YSLEER. CDR3 bases: TGCGCCAGCAGCCAAGATAGCAGCTCTGGGGCCAACGTCCTGACTTTC. This gives the protein CASSQDSSSGANVLTF.

This rearrangement joins TRBV10-2 to TRBJ2-3; tentatively, D is TRBD2 (7 bases). There are 16 residues in the CDR3. Deletions cut 2 bases from V and 4 bases from J, with 16 bases between. Germline values: CDR1 WSHSY, CDR2 SAAADI. Here the CDR3 reads CASSEARGGASDTQYF. The DNA for the CDR3 is TGCGCCAGCAGTGAGGCCCGTGGGGGGGCCTCAGATACGCAGTATTTT.

The V and J genes are TRBV6-4 and TRBJ2-3; D is unresolved. The germline V and J ends were trimmed by 5 bases and 0 bases, with 9 bases remaining between them. The CDR3 runs to 14 residues. CDR1 is MRHNA, CDR2 SNTAGT, per germline. The DNA of the CDR3 is TGTGCCAGCAGTCAGGCCCCTAGCACAGATACGCAGTATTTT. Protein: CASSQAPSTDTQYF.

The table lists this clone with a count of one. The chain joins TRBV29-1 to TRBJ1-4, with 10 bases that match TRBD1. J was trimmed by 9 bases and V by 6 bases; bases with no gene match: 7. Germline V CDR1 and CDR2: SQVTM, ANQGSEA. CDR3 length equals 13 residues. The CDR3 spells CSVVPGQGKKLFF. CDR3 nucleotides: TGCAGCGTAGTCCCGGGACAGGGGAAAAAACTGTTTTTT.

This clone was seen more than once but under ten times. The chain recombines TRBV6-1 with TRBJ2-1, with 10 nucleotides matching TRBD1. The CDR3 covers 15 residues. The V gene's germline CDR1 is MNHNS and CDR2 SASEGT. J lost 6 bases, V lost 6 bases, and 8 bases had no gene match. This CDR3 is CASRSTGGWFNEQFF. The CDR3 DNA is TGTGCCAGCAGATCGACAGGGGGCTGGTTCAATGAGCAGTTCTTC.

The CDR3 DNA follows: TGTGCCAGCAGCCCTCTTAGCGGGAGGGCCAACTACGAGCAGTACTTC. Amino acid sequence: CASSPLSGRANYEQYF. The V call is TRBV28, the J call TRBJ2-7, with 11 positions matching TRBD2. Looked up from germline, CDR1 is MDHEN and CDR2 is SYDVKM. V was pared by 6 bases and J by 3 bases, with 10 bases of the junction left unmatched. The CDR3 runs 16 residues.

The chain recombines TRBV28 with TRBJ2-5; 8 bases map to TRBD2. The CDR3 has 13 amino acids. Germline V gene sequence: CDR1 MDHEN, CDR2 SYDVKM. The J segment lost 4 bases and the V segment lost 6 bases, leaving 4 bases of the junction unmatched. CDR3 DNA: TGTGCCAGCAGGGGCGGGGGGCGAGAGACCCAGTACTTC. The encoded protein is CASRGGGRETQYF.

The V call is TRBV7-8, the J call TRBJ1-1; D gene ambiguous. Germline assignment: CDR1 SGHVS and CDR2 FQNEAQ. The CDR3 contains 13 residues. The V gene lost 4 bases and the J gene lost 5 bases, with 11 bases spanning the gap. CDR3 region: CASSSGIRTEAFF. The CDR3 DNA reads TGTGCCAGCAGCTCGGGGATTCGGACTGAAGCTTTCTTT.

This clone was observed once. This chain's CDR3 is CASSRDMEEGYTF. CDR3 in DNA: TGTGCCAGCAGCCGGGACATGGAGGAAGGCTACACCTTC. The chain has TRBV11-2 and TRBJ1-2; D possibly corresponds to TRBD1 (6 bases). V was pared by 5 bases and J by 8 bases, with 15 bases between. CDR3 length equals 13 residues. Germline V gives CDR1 SGHAT, CDR2 FQNNGV. Drawing the rest from reference TRBV11-2 and TRBJ1-2, the complete variable domain is EAGVAQSPRYKIIEKRQSVAFWCNPISGHATLYWYQQILGQGPKLLIQFQNNGVVDDSQLPKDRFSAERLKGVDSTLKIQPAKLEDSAVYLCASSRDMEEGYTFGSGTRLTVV.

V usage is TRBV13 and J usage is TRBJ2-3; 7 bases are a match to TRBD2. This CDR3 has 17 amino acids. Looked up from germline, CDR1 is PRHDT and CDR2 is FYEKMQ (reference sequence). After removal of 5 bases from V and 2 bases from J, the junction contained 13 bases not matched to a gene. This CDR3 is CASSPREGGGNTDTQYF. CDR3 DNA sequence: TGTGCCAGCAGCCCCAGGGAGGGAGGCGGAAACACAGATACGCAGTATTTT.

The chain combines TRBV7-8 with TRBJ2-2; 13 bases line up with TRBD2. The CDR3 loop spans 15 amino acids. With V trimmed by 8 bases and J by 6 bases, 6 bases remained unmatched. The V gene's germline CDR1 is SGHVS and CDR2 FQNEAQ. The CDR3 loop is CASYGLAGVSGELFF. In nucleotides, the CDR3 is TGTGCCAGCTACGGACTAGCGGGAGTCTCCGGGGAGCTGTTTTTT. The entire variable domain, with the rest obtained from reference TRBV7-8 and TRBJ2-2, is as follows: GAGVSQSPRYKVAKRGQDVALRCDPISGHVSLFWYQQALGQGPEFLTYFQNEAQLDKSGLPSDRFFAERPEGSVSTLKIQRTQQEDSAVYLCASYGLAGVSGELFFGEGSRLTVL.